This TCR beta chain was retrieved from a study of blood T cell repertoires in COVID-19. Study-wide context: COVID-19 samples, acute and convalescent, were from the United States, Italy and Spain. PBMCs, B-cell-depleted T cells, or T cells provided the cDNA or gDNA that made up the material.

In the study's own analysis: Estimated nucleated cell counts came from reference gene primer amplification. Clones were sequenced by immunoSEQ multiplex PCR, and TCRdb holds only the in-frame ones, with some missing. That table is the source of V, J and clone size, and D and trimming were worked out from the DNA. Of around 100,000 clones listed, 80% to 90% are singletons. V gave up 0 bases and J gave up 6 bases, with 12 bases separating them. Germline V gene data show CDR1 as SGHRS and CDR2 as YFSETQ. The CDR3 loop spans 14 amino acids. The TCR originated in a man between 45 and 60 years old with acute or convalescent COVID-19. The chain combines TRBV5-1 with TRBJ1-2; possible D gene TRBD1, 5 bases. The material sequenced was peripheral blood. The CDR3 protein is CASSLVEGVDGYTF. The CDR3 DNA is TGCGCCAGCAGCTTGGTAGAAGGGGTGGATGGCTACACCTTC.